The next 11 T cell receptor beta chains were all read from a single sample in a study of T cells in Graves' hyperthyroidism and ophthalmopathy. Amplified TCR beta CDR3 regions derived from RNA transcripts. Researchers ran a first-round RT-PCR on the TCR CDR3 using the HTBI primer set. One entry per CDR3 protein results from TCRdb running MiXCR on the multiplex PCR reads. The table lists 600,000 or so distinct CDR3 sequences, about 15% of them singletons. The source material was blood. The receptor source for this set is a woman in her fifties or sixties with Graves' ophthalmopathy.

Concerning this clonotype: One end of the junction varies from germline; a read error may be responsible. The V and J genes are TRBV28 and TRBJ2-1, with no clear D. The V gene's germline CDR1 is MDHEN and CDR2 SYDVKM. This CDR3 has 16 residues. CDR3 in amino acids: CASSLVDADPNNQQFF. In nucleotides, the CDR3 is TGTGCCAGCAGTTTAGTAGATGCGGACCCTAACAATCAGCAGTTCTTC.

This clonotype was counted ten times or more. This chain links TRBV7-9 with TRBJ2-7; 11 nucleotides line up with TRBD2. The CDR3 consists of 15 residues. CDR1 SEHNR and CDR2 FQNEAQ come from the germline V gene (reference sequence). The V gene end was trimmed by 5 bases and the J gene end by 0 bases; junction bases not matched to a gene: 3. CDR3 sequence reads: CASSNSGRASYEQYF. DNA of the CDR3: TGTGCCAGCAGCAATAGCGGGAGGGCCTCCTACGAGCAGTACTTC.

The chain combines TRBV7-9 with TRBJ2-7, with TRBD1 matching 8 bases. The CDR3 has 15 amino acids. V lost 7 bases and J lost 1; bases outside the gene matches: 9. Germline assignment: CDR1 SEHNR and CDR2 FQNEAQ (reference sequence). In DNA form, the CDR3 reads TGTGCCAGCAATTCACCGGGACAGGAGTCCTACGAGCAGTACTTC. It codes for CASNSPGQESYEQYF.

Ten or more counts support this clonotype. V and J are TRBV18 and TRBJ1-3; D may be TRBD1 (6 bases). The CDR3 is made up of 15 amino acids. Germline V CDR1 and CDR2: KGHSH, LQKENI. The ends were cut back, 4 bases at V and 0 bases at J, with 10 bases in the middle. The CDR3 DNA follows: TGTGCCAGCTCACTCCAGGGACACTCTGGAAACACCATATATTTT. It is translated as CASSLQGHSGNTIYF.

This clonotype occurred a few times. The CDR3 coding sequence is TGCGCCAGCAGCTTACTAGCCGACAGGGCTAACTATGGCTACACCTTC. It is translated as CASSLLADRANYGYTF. The J gene is TRBJ1-2, the V gene TRBV5-1, with 7 bases that match TRBD1. Germline assignment: CDR1 SGHRS and CDR2 YFSETQ. This CDR3 comprises 16 residues. Unmatched junction bases numbered 7, after V lost 2 bases and J lost 0 bases.

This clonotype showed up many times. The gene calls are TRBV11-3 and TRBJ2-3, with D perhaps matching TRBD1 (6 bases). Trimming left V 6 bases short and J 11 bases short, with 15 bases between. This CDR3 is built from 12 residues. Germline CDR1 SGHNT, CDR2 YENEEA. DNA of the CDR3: TGTGCCAGCAGGCCCACAGGGCTTATGCAGTATTTT. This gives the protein CASRPTGLMQYF.

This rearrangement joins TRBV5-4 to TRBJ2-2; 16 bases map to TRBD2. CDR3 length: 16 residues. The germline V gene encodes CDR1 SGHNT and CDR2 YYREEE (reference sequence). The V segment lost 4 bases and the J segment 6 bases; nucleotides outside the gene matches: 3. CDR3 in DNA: TGTGCCAGCAGCGGGACTAGCGGGAGGGCGGCCGGGGAGCTGTTTTTT. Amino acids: CASSGTSGRAAGELFF.

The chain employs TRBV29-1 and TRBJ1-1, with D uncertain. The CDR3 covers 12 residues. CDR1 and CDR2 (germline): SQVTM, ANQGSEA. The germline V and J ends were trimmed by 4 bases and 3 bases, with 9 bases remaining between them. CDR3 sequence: CSVASLDTEAFF. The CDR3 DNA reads TGCAGCGTTGCGAGTCTGGACACTGAAGCTTTCTTT.

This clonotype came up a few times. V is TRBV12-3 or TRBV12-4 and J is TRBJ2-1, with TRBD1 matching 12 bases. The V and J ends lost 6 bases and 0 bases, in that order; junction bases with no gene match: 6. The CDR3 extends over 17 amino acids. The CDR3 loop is CASREMGQGASYNEQFF. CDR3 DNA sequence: TGTGCCAGCAGGGAAATGGGACAGGGGGCCTCCTACAATGAGCAGTTCTTC.

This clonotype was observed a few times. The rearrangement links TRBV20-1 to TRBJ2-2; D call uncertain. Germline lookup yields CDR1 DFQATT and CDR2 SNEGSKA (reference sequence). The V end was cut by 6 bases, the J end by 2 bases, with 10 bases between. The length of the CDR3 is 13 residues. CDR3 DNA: TGCAGTGCCGACGGCCTTAACACCGGGGAGCTGTTTTTT. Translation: CSADGLNTGELFF.

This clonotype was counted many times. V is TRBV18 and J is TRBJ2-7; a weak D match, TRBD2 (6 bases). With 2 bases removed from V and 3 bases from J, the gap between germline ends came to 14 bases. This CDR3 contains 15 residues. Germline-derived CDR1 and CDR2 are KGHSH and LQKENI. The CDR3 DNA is TGTGCCAGCTCACCAGGTGTTAGCGGAAACTACGAGCAGTACTTC. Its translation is CASSPGVSGNYEQYF.